This entry features one T cell receptor beta chain sequence. Its cognate antigen is unknown. The conserved closing phenylalanine or tryptophan is absent in this CDR3, likely reflecting a read error. The data belong to a study of glioma-infiltrating T cells. With V trimmed by 4 bases and J by 7 bases, 2 bases remained unmatched. The CDR3 spans 13 residues. CDR1 and CDR2 (germline): LGHDT, YNNKEL (reference sequence). Amplification of TCR alpha and beta CDR3 regions from RNA used iRepertoire nested multiplex PCR. Input was 100-400 ng of tissue mRNA or PBMC total RNA. One entry per CDR3 protein, called by TCRdb with MiXCR from the multiplex PCR reads. The repertoire has approximately 120,000 distinct CDR3 sequences, roughly 23% of them found once; the top ten carry around 15%. Overall study findings and caveats: Tissue-blood divergence was below expectation in non-neoplastic patients, above in gliomas. Tissue and blood shared very few CDR3 sequences.

This TCR derives from a human donor with low-grade glioma or glioblastoma, undergoing nonglioma brain surgery, or in good health (not recorded which). Sequencing used glioma tissue, nonneoplastic brain tissue, or PBMCs (not recorded which). The chain employs TRBV3-1 and TRBJ1-2; 11 bases match TRBD1. This CDR3 reads CASSPGTGGGYTV. The CDR3 DNA reads as TGTGCCAGCAGCCCCGGGACAGGGGGTGGCTACACCGTC.